This is a list of T cell receptor beta chains from one sample in a study of control samples from healthy donors and cancer patients. Profiling relied on immunoSEQ multiplex PCR, and the TCRdb table lists in-frame clones only, not all of them. The data contain tens of thousands of clones, roughly 80% of them seen just once; the ten biggest clones take up 38%. Specimen: PBMCs. The source of these receptors is a man between 65 and 85 years old with lung cancer. CDR3s include the opening cysteine and the closing phenylalanine or tryptophan. A D gene is named only where the DNA matches it firmly. Clone size appears in some rows only: once, few, many, or a class for an expanded clone.

v_call,j_call,d_call,clone_size,cdr3_aa,cdr3_nt
TRBV4-1,TRBJ1-2,-,-,CASSQDHPFANYGYTF,TGCGCCAGCAGCCAAGATCACCCCTTTGCTAACTATGGCTACACCTTC
TRBV7-3,TRBJ2-2,-,-,CASSLRVQGNTGELFF,TGTGCCAGCAGCTTAAGGGTCCAGGGGAACACCGGGGAGCTGTTTTTT
TRBV10-3,TRBJ1-2,TRBD1,-,CAISERGGGYGYTF,TGTGCCATCAGTGAACGAGGGGGCGGCTATGGCTACACCTTC
TRBV9,TRBJ2-2,TRBD1,-,CASSANSDRGRTGELFF,TGTGCCAGCAGCGCCAACTCGGACAGGGGCAGGACCGGGGAGCTGTTTTTT
TRBV14,TRBJ2-3,-,-,CASSPQHRTDTQYF,TGTGCCAGCAGCCCACAACACCGCACAGATACGCAGTATTTT
TRBV19,TRBJ2-7,-,few,CASSIGQFGQQYF,TGTGCCAGTAGTATTGGACAGTTCGGGCAGCAGTACTTC
TRBV9,TRBJ2-5,-,-,CASSLDRTVQETQYF,TGTGCCAGCAGCCTGGATCGGACAGTGCAAGAGACCCAGTACTTC
TRBV7-7,TRBJ1-2,-,-,CASSARLMEGRKDYGYTF,TGTGCTAGCAGCGCCCGGCTTATGGAAGGGAGGAAGGACTATGGCTACACCTTC
TRBV10-1,TRBJ2-4,-,once,CASSETLGNIQYF,TGCGCCAGCAGTGAGACATTAGGGAACATTCAGTACTTC
TRBV14,TRBJ1-3,TRBD1,once,CASSQIFATGVGNTIYF,TGTGCCAGCAGCCAAATCTTCGCGACAGGGGTAGGAAACACCATATATTTT
TRBV9,TRBJ2-1,-,-,CASSVEGLNEQFF,TGTGCCAGCAGCGTAGAGGGGCTCAATGAGCAGTTCTTC
TRBV7-3,TRBJ2-1,-,-,CASSLARTAVDEQFF,TGTGCCAGCAGCTTAGCGAGGACTGCGGTGGATGAGCAGTTCTTC
TRBV7-3,TRBJ2-3,-,-,CASSLELSTDTQYF,TGTGCCAGCAGCTTAGAGCTATCGACAGATACGCAGTATTTT
TRBV9,TRBJ2-1,-,once,CASSVEPKHEQFF,TGTGCCAGCAGCGTAGAGCCCAAACATGAGCAGTTCTTC
TRBV18,TRBJ2-1,-,-,CASSPPEGITGNEQFF,TGTGCCAGCTCACCACCGGAGGGGATTACCGGCAATGAGCAGTTCTTC
TRBV6-1,TRBJ1-6,-,once,CASSEGPASNSPLHF,TGTGCCAGCAGTGAAGGGCCAGCAAGCAATTCACCCCTCCACTTT
TRBV7-8,TRBJ2-1,TRBD2,-,CASSLVAGSGGLNEQFF,TGTGCCAGCAGCTTAGTAGCAGGTAGCGGGGGCTTGAATGAGCAGTTCTTC
TRBV25-1,TRBJ1-1,-,few,CASSDSSTEARVGGFF,TGTGCCAGCAGTGATTCTTCGACGGAAGCGCGGGTCGGGGGTTTCTTT
TRBV6-5,TRBJ2-2,-,-,CASSYSRDRKTGELFF,TGTGCCAGCAGTTACTCCCGGGATCGAAAGACCGGGGAGCTGTTTTTT
TRBV24-1,TRBJ2-2,TRBD1,-,CATRADRANTGELFF,TGTGCCACCAGGGCGGACAGGGCGAACACCGGGGAGCTGTTTTTT
TRBV27,TRBJ2-1,-,-,CASSTYRASSYNEQFF,TGTGCCAGCAGCACCTACAGGGCATCCTCCTACAATGAGCAGTTCTTC
TRBV11-2,TRBJ2-2,-,few,CASSPLRGRTGELFF,TGTGCCAGCAGCCCCCTTAGGGGCCGAACCGGGGAGCTGTTTTTT
TRBV7-9,TRBJ1-2,-,-,CASSKTGLDGYTF,TGTGCCAGCAGCAAAACAGGGCTGGATGGCTACACCTTC
TRBV10-2,TRBJ1-5,TRBD1,-,CASSANRGGQPQHF,TGCGCCAGCAGTGCCAACAGGGGAGGACAGCCCCAGCATTTT
TRBV7-9,TRBJ1-1,-,few,CASSLESNTEAFF,TGTGCCAGCAGCCTCGAGTCCAACACTGAAGCTTTCTTT
TRBV6-6,TRBJ1-3,-,-,CASSYEGISGNTIYF,TGTGCCAGCAGTTACGAGGGGATTTCTGGAAACACCATATATTTT
TRBV6-5,TRBJ2-1,-,-,CASRSNNEQFF,TGTGCCAGCCGGTCAAACAATGAGCAGTTCTTC
TRBV4-2,TRBJ2-7,-,-,CASSQGAGTNYEQYF,TGTGCCAGCAGCCAAGGGGCGGGAACAAACTACGAGCAGTACTTC
TRBV19,TRBJ1-5,TRBD1,-,CASSILGTGHQPQHF,TGTGCCAGTAGTATCTTGGGGACAGGGCATCAGCCCCAGCATTTT
TRBV3-1/TRBV3-2,TRBJ1-4,-,-,CASTRSTAEIEKLFF,TGTGCCAGCACCCGTTCGACAGCGGAAATCGAAAAACTGTTTTTT
TRBV30,TRBJ1-5,-,-,CAWSISGTLQGQPQHF,TGTGCCTGGAGTATTTCGGGGACACTTCAGGGTCAGCCCCAGCATTTT
TRBV20-1,TRBJ2-7,-,-,CSASAQAYEQYF,TGCAGTGCTAGTGCCCAGGCCTACGAGCAGTACTTC
TRBV5-1,TRBJ2-3,-,-,CASSLVFPGIPSIDTQYF,TGCGCCAGCAGCTTGGTTTTCCCAGGGATCCCAAGCATAGATACGCAGTATTTT
TRBV18,TRBJ2-2,-,-,CASSPAGRSNTGELFF,TGTGCCAGCTCACCGGCGGGACGATCGAACACCGGGGAGCTGTTTTTT
TRBV20-1,TRBJ2-7,-,-,CSASRPGVNYEQYF,TGCAGTGCTAGTAGGCCAGGGGTTAACTACGAGCAGTACTTC
TRBV6-6,TRBJ1-4,TRBD1,-,CASRTGEEKLFF,TGTGCCAGCCGGACAGGGGAAGAAAAACTGTTTTTT
TRBV11-2,TRBJ2-3,TRBD2,-,CASSFPGLAGGQTDTQYF,TGTGCCAGCAGCTTCCCGGGACTAGCGGGGGGCCAGACAGATACGCAGTATTTT
TRBV3-1/TRBV3-2,TRBJ1-6,-,-,CASSLVDSYNSPLHF,TGTGCCAGCAGCCTCGTGGACTCCTATAATTCACCCCTCCACTTT
TRBV28,TRBJ1-1,-,-,CASRFRDRWEAFF,TGTGCCAGCAGGTTCCGGGACCGCTGGGAAGCTTTCTTT
TRBV15,TRBJ2-1,-,few,CATSRAGMVNEQFF,TGTGCCACCAGCAGGGCGGGGATGGTGAATGAGCAGTTCTTC
TRBV19,TRBJ2-6,-,-,CASSADTSTSGANVLTF,TGTGCCAGTAGTGCGGACACCTCGACCTCTGGGGCCAACGTCCTGACTTTC
TRBV3-1/TRBV3-2,TRBJ1-6,-,-,CASSQETGPLHF,TGTGCCAGCAGCCAGGAGACAGGCCCCCTCCACTTT
TRBV9,TRBJ1-2,TRBD1,once,CASSVGVFGQGKNHGYTF,TGTGCCAGCAGCGTAGGAGTCTTTGGACAGGGAAAAAATCATGGCTACACCTTC
TRBV18,TRBJ1-1,TRBD1,-,CASSHRITETGGTEAFF,TGTGCCAGCTCACACCGAATAACGGAGACAGGGGGCACTGAAGCTTTCTTT
TRBV20-1,TRBJ2-5,-,-,CSASLNWGQETQYF,TGCAGTGCTAGTCTCAACTGGGGGCAAGAGACCCAGTACTTC
TRBV11-3,TRBJ2-2,-,-,CASSKGGTGELFF,TGTGCCAGCAGCAAAGGGGGCACCGGGGAGCTGTTTTTT
TRBV18,TRBJ1-4,-,-,CASSQLRTTNEKLFF,TGTGCCAGCTCACAACTCAGGACAACTAATGAAAAACTGTTTTTT
TRBV5-1,TRBJ2-5,-,-,CASSLVMGVETQYF,TGCGCCAGCAGCTTGGTAATGGGGGTGGAGACCCAGTACTTC
TRBV4-3,TRBJ2-3,-,-,CASSQDRVSDTQYF,TGCGCCAGCAGCCAAGACAGGGTTTCAGATACGCAGTATTTT
TRBV27,TRBJ1-4,TRBD1,-,CASSFGRQGSGEKLFF,TGTGCCAGCAGTTTCGGAAGACAGGGCTCCGGCGAAAAACTGTTTTTT
TRBV19,TRBJ2-4,TRBD1,-,CASRDQGQVLAKNIQYF,TGTGCCAGTAGGGATCAGGGACAGGTCCTAGCCAAAAACATTCAGTACTTC
TRBV7-3,TRBJ2-3,-,-,CASSGSAARLNTQYF,TGTGCCAGCAGCGGGTCGGCCGCTAGGCTGAATACGCAGTATTTT
TRBV6-2/TRBV6-3,TRBJ1-1,-,-,CASSYSGRMNTEAFF,TGTGCCAGCAGTTATTCGGGGAGGATGAACACTGAAGCTTTCTTT
TRBV4-2,TRBJ2-3,TRBD2,-,CASSPGLADTQYF,TGTGCCAGCAGCCCCGGACTAGCGGATACGCAGTATTTT
TRBV6-6,TRBJ1-3,-,-,CASLLASAPSGNTIYF,TGTGCCAGCCTGTTGGCGTCAGCGCCCTCTGGAAACACCATATATTTT
TRBV5-6,TRBJ2-3,TRBD1,-,CASTTTGGSKDTQYF,TGTGCCAGCACGACTACAGGGGGTTCGAAAGATACGCAGTATTTT
TRBV15,TRBJ1-2,-,-,CATSRDVGINYGYTF,TGTGCCACCAGCAGAGATGTAGGGATAAACTATGGCTACACCTTC
TRBV7-8,TRBJ1-4,TRBD1,few,CASSWPGQGARTNEKLFF,TGTGCCAGCAGCTGGCCGGGACAGGGTGCGCGCACTAATGAAAAACTGTTTTTT
TRBV28,TRBJ2-3,-,-,CASSSLTQYF,TGTGCCAGCAGTTCCCTTACGCAGTATTTT
TRBV29-1,TRBJ1-2,TRBD1,-,CSVGDRSYGYTF,TGCAGCGTTGGGGACAGGAGCTATGGCTACACCTTC